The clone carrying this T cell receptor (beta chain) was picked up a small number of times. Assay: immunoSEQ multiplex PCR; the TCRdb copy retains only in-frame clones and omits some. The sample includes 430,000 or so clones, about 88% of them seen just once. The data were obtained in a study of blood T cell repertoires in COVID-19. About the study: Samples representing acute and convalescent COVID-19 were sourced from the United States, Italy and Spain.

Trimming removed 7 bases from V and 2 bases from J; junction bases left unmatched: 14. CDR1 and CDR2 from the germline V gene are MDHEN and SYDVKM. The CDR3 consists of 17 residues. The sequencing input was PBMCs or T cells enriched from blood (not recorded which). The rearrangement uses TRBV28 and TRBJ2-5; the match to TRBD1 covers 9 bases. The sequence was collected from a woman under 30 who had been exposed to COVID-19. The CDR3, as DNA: TGTGCCAGCACCTACCCCACAGGGGGCCGGGGGCAAGAGACCCAGTACTTC. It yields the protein CASTYPTGGRGQETQYF.